These 6 T cell receptor beta chains were sequenced from one sample in a study of post-analysis software for immune sequencing data. Overall study findings and caveats: Higher frequency in patients than in controls was seen for about five TRBV segments, with TRBV5-6, TRBV5-1 and TRBV20-1 among them.

TCR beta cDNA libraries included unique molecular identifiers. TCRdb recomputed calls from the PCR reads with MiXCR, one row per CDR3 protein. This sample carries 650,000 to 850,000 distinct CDR3 sequences, approximately 53% of them seen once, and the ten largest clones take roughly 4.4%. Their specific antigens are unknown. The sequencing sample was made of blood. These receptors were obtained from a girl between 10 and 17 years old with multiple sclerosis.

The chain has TRBV20-1 and TRBJ1-6, with D possibly matching TRBD1 (5 bases). Germline V gene lookup returns CDR1 DFQATT and CDR2 SNEGSKA (reference sequence). The CDR3 is made up of 14 amino acids. V gave up 0 bases and J gave up 10 bases, with 13 bases separating them. The CDR3 is CSARDRGNGSPLHF. As DNA, the CDR3 is TGCAGTGCTAGAGATCGGGGGAATGGATCACCCCTCCACTTT.

The V gene is TRBV13, the J gene TRBJ2-1; maybe TRBD1 (5 bases). The CDR3 extends over 13 amino acids. Per germline, CDR1 PRHDT and CDR2 FYEKMQ (reference sequence). The V and J ends lost 5 bases and 8 bases respectively, with 13 bases between them. DNA of the CDR3: TGTGCCAGCAGCCCACGCTTGGGGCATGAGCAGTTCTTC. It is translated as CASSPRLGHEQFF.

The chain combines TRBV7-8 with TRBJ2-3, with D tentatively TRBD2 (6 bases). V lost 0 bases, J lost 4 bases, and 14 bases lay in between. The CDR3 contains 16 residues. Germline V gene lookup returns CDR1 SGHVS and CDR2 FQNEAQ. The DNA of the CDR3 is TGTGCCAGCAGCTTAGCTCTAACGGGAGTAGCAGATACGCAGTATTTT. Translating it yields CASSLALTGVADTQYF.

The chain is built from TRBV20-1 and TRBJ2-5, with D possibly being TRBD2 (5 bases). The V gene lost 0 bases and the J gene lost 1 base, with 18 bases spanning the gap. Germline V gene lookup returns CDR1 DFQATT and CDR2 SNEGSKA (reference sequence). The CDR3 spans 17 residues. The chain's CDR3 is CSARDRVGVGFQETQYF. The CDR3 DNA is TGCAGTGCTAGAGATCGGGTGGGAGTAGGGTTCCAAGAGACCCAGTACTTC.

This rearrangement joins TRBV9 to TRBJ2-4, with a possible D match to TRBD2 (5 bases). Germline lookup yields CDR1 SGDLS and CDR2 YYNGEE. CDR3 size: 13 residues. V shed 7 bases and J shed 3 bases, with 11 bases lying between them. CDR3 DNA sequence: TGTGCCAGCGGAGGACGGAGCAAAAACATTCAGTACTTC. Translated, it gives CASGGRSKNIQYF.

This clonotype occurred once. V and J are TRBV7-8 and TRBJ1-2; no firm D call. Germline CDR1 reads SGHVS; CDR2 reads FQNEAQ. V was cut by 0 bases and J by 2 bases, with 7 bases left in between. This CDR3 is built from 14 residues. Written as DNA, the CDR3 is TGTGCCAGCAGCTTAGCGGCAGAGAACTATGGCTACACCTTC. It translates to CASSLAAENYGYTF.